This T cell receptor beta chain emerged from a study of identifying expanded T cells in peripheral blood. The CDR3 has 15 amino acids. J gave up 2 bases and V 10 bases, and 10 bases lay outside the gene matches. Germline V gene sequence: CDR1 SNHLY, CDR2 FYNNEI. Sequenced by immunoSEQ multiplex PCR; TCRdb stores in-frame clones only, minus some. This repertoire shows more than 50,000 clones, approximately 82% found once; its top ten account for roughly 15%. The rearrangement links TRBV2 to TRBJ2-3; TRBD2 aligns across 9 bases. The sample was blood. This clonotype was sampled from a person between 18 and 70 years old in good health. In DNA, the CDR3 is TGTGCCACCAAGTTGCTAGCGGGGACCACAGATACGCAGTATTTT. Its protein is CATKLLAGTTDTQYF.